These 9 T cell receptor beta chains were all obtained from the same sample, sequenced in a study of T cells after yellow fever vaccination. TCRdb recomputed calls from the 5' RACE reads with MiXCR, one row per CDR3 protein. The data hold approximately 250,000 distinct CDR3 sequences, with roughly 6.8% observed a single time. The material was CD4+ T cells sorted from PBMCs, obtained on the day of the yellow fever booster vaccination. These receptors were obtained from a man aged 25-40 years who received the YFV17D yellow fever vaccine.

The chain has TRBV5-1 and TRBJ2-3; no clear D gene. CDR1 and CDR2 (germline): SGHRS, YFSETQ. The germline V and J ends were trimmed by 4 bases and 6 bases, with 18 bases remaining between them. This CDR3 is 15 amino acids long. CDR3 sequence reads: CASSVQGWGTDTQYF. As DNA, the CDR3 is TGCGCCAGCAGCGTTCAAGGGTGGGGAACCGATACGCAGTATTTT.

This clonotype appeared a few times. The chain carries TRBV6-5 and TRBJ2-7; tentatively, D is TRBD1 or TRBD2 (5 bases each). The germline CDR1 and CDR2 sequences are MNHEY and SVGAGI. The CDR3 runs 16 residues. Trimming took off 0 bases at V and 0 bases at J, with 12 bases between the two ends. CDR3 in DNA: TGTGCCAGCAGTTACTCGTATCCGGGGCCCTCCTACGAGCAGTACTTC. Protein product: CASSYSYPGPSYEQYF.

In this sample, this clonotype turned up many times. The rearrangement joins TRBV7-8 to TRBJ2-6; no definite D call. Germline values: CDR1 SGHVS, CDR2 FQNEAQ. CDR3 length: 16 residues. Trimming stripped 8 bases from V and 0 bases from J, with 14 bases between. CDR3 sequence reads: CASLRITFSGANVLTF. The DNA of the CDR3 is TGTGCCAGCCTGAGGATCACCTTCTCTGGGGCCAACGTCCTGACTTTC.

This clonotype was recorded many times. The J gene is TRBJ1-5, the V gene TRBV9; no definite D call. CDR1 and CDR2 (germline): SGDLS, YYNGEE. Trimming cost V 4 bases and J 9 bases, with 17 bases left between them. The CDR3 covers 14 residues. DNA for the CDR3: TGTGCCAGCAGCCGTGACTCTTACTCCCTGCCCCAGCATTTT. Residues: CASSRDSYSLPQHF.

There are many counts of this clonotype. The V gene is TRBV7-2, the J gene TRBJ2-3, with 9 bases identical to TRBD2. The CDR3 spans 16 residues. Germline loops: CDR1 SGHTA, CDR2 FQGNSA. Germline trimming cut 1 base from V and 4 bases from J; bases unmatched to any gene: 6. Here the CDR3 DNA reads TGTGCCAGCAGCTTAGTCCCAGCGGGAGGTGCAGATACGCAGTATTTT. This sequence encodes CASSLVPAGGADTQYF.

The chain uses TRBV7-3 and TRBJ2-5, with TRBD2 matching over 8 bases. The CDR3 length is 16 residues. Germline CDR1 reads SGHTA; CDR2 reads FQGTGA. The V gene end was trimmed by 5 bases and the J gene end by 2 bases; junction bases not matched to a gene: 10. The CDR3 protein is CASSLSPTSGQETQYF. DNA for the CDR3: TGTGCCAGCAGCCTATCCCCAACTAGCGGACAAGAGACCCAGTACTTC.

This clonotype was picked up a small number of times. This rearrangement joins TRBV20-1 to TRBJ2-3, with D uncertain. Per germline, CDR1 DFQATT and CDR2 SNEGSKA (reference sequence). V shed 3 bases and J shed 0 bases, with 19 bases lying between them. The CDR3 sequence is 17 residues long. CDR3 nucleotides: TGCAGTGCTAGTAGGAATAGCTTGTTAATTAGCACAGATACGCAGTATTTT. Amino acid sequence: CSASRNSLLISTDTQYF.

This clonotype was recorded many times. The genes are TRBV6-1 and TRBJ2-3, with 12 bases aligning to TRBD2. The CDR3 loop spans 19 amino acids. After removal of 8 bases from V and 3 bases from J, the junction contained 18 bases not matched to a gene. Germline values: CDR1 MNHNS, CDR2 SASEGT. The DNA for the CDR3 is TGTGCCAGCCGGAAAGAGACTAGCGGGAGTAGAATTGGTACAGATACGCAGTATTTT. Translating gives CASRKETSGSRIGTDTQYF.

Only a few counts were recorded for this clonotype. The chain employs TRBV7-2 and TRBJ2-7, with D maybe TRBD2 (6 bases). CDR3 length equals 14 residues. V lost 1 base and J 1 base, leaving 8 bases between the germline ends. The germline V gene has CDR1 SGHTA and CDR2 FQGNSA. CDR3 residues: CASSLGGVSYEQYF. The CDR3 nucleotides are TGTGCCAGCAGCTTAGGGGGGGTTTCCTACGAGCAGTACTTC.